This T cell receptor beta chain was retrieved from a study of regulatory T cells in long-lasting Graves disease. Study details: The definition of persistent Graves' disease was over 5 years of antithyroid drugs with positive TSH receptor antibodies.

General study results and limits: TRBV28, TRBJ1-2 and TRBJ2-5 were favored in persistent disease.

Investigators prepared the TCR beta libraries by applying iRepertoire HTBI primers and Arm-PCR of CDR3 regions. Each CDR3 protein is one row after TCRdb ran MiXCR on the multiplex PCR reads. Here the sample spans about half a million distinct CDR3 sequences, about 22% being singletons. The CDR3 length is 13 residues. Germline V gene data show CDR1 as MDHEN and CDR2 as SYDVKM. V was pared by 6 bases and J by 8 bases, with 14 bases between. Details on this clonotype: Its cognate antigen is unknown.

The sample's time point: persistent/refractory GD, antithyroid drugs over 5 years with positive TRAb. Isolated PBMC RNA provided the starting material for the TCR library. EDTA tubes collected approximately 10 milliliters of peripheral blood. This TCR derives from a female donor with Graves disease. The V gene is TRBV28, the J gene TRBJ1-5; D gene uncertain. This material consisted of peripheral blood mononuclear cells (PBMCs), taken when the disease was refractory, from a patient treated with antithyroid drugs. The CDR3 coding sequence is TGTGCCAGCAGGGCCCGGGCGCATGAGCCCCAGCATTTT. Protein: CASRARAHEPQHF.